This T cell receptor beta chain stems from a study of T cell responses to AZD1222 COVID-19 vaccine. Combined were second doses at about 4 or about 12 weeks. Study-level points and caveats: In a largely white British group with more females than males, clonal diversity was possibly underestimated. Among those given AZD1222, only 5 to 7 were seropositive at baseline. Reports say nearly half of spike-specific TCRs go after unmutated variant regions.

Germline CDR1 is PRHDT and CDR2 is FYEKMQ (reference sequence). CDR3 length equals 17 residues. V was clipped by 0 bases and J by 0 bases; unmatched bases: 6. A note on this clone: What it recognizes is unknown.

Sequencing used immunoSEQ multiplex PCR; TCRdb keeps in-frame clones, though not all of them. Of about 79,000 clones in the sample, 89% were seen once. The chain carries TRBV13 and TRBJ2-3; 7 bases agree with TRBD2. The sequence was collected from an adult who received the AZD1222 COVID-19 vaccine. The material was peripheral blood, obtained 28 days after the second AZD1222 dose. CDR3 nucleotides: TGTGCCAGCAGCTTAGGCGGGGAGGGACCTAGCACAGATACGCAGTATTTT. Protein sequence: CASSLGGEGPSTDTQYF.